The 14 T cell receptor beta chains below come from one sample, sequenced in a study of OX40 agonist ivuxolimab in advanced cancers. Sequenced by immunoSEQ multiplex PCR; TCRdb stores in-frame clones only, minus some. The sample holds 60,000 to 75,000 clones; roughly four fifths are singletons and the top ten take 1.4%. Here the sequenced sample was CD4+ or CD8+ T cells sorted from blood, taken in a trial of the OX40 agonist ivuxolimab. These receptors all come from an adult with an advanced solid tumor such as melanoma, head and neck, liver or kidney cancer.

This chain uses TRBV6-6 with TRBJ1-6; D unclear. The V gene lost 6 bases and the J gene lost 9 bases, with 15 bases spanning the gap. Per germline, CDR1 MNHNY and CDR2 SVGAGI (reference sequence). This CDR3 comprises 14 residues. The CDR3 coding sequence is TGTGCCAGCAGCCCAAACTCGGACGGTTCACCCCTCCACTTT. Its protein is CASSPNSDGSPLHF.

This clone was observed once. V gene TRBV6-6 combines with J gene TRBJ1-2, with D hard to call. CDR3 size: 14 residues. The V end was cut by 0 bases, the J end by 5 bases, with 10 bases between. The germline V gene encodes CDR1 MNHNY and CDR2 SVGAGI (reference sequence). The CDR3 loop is CASSYSFQLYGYTF. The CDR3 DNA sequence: TGTGCCAGCAGTTACTCGTTCCAGCTTTATGGCTACACCTTC.

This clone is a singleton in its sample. In nucleotides, the CDR3 is TGCGCCAGCAGCTTGGGGCAGGGGGCTGGGGCCAACGTCCTGACTTTC. It yields the protein CASSLGQGAGANVLTF. V and J are TRBV5-1 and TRBJ2-6; 7 nucleotides agree with TRBD1. Germline V gene sequence: CDR1 SGHRS, CDR2 YFSETQ. The CDR3 covers 16 residues. J lost 2 bases, V lost 0 bases, and 2 bases had no gene match. The variable domain in full, completed from reference TRBV5-1 and TRBJ2-6, reads KAGVTQTPRYLIKTRGQQVTLSCSPISGHRSVSWYQQTPGQGLQFLFEYFSETQRNKGNFPGRFSGRQFSNSRSEMNVSTLELGDSALYLCASSLGQGAGANVLTFGAGSRLTVL.

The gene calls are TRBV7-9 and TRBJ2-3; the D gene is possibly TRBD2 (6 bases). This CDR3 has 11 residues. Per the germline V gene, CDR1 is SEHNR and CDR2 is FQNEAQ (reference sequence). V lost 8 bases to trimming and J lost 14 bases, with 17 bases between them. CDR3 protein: CASLLRDLLYF. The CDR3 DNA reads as TGTGCCAGCCTCTTGCGGGATCTTTTGTATTTT. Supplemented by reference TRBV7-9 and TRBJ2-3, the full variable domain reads DTGVSQNPRHKITKRGQNVTFRCDPISEHNRLYWYRQTLGQGPEFLTYFQNEAQLEKSRLLSDRFSAERPKGSFSTLEIQRTEQGDSAMYLCASLLRDLLYFGPGTRLTVL.

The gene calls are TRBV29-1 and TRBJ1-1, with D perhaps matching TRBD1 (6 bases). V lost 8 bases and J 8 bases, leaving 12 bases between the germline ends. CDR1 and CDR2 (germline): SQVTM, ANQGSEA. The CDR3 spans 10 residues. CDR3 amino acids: CSTRQAEAFF. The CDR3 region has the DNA TGCAGCACCCGACAGGCGGAAGCTTTCTTT. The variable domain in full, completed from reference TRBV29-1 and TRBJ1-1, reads SAVISQKPSRDICQRGTSLTIQCQVDSQVTMMFWYRQQPGQSLTLIATANQGSEATYESGFVIDKFPISRPNLTFSTLTVSNMSPEDSSIYLCSTRQAEAFFGQGTRLTVV.

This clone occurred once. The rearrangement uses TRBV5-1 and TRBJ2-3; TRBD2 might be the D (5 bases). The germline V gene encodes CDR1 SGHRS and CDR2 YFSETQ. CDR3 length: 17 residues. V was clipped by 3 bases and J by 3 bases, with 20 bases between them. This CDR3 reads CASSSPTRAEGTDTQYF. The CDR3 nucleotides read TGCGCCAGCAGCTCTCCCACGAGGGCGGAAGGGACAGATACGCAGTATTTT.

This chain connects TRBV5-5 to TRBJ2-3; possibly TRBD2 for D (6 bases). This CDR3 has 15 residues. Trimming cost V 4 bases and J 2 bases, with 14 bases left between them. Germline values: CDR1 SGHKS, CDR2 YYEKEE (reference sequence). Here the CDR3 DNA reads TGTGCCAGCAGCCCCGGAGGGGTTTACACAGATACGCAGTATTTT. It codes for CASSPGGVYTDTQYF.

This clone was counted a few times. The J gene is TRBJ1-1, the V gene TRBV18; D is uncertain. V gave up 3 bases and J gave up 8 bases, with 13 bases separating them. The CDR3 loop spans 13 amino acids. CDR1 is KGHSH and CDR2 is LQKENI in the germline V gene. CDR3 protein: CASSPEGGKEAFF. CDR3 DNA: TGTGCCAGCTCACCTGAGGGTGGTAAAGAAGCTTTCTTT.

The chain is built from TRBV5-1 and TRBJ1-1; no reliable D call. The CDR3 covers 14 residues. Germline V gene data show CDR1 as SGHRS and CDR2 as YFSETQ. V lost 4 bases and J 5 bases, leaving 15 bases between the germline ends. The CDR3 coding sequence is TGCGCCAGCAGCCAAAGGGCGGACTTTACTGAAGCTTTCTTT. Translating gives CASSQRADFTEAFF.

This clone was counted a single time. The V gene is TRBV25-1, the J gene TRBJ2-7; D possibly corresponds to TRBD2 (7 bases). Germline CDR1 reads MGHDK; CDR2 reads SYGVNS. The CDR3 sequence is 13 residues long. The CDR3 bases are TGTTCGACGAGGGGGGGGAGCTCCTACGAGCAGTACTTC. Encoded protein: CSTRGGSSYEQYF.

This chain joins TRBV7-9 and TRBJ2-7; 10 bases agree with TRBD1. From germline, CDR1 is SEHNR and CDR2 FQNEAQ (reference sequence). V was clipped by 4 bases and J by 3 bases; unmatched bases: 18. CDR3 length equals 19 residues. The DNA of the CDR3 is TGTGCCAGCAGCTCCCGGGAGAACGCAGCTCGGACAGGGGGCTACGAGCAGTACTTC. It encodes CASSSRENAARTGGYEQYF.

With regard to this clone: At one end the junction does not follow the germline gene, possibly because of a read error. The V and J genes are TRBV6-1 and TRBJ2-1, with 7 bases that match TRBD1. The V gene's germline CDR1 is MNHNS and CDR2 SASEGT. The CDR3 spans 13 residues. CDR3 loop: CASSANRDSSKIF. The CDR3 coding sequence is TGTGCCAGCAGTGCGAACAGGGACAGTTCGAAGATCTTC.

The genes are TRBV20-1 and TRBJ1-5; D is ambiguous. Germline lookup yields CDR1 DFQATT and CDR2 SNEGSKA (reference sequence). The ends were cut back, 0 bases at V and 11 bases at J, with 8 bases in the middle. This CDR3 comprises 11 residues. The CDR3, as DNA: TGCAGTGCTAGAGAAGAAGGTACCCAGCATTTT. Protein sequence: CSAREEGTQHF.

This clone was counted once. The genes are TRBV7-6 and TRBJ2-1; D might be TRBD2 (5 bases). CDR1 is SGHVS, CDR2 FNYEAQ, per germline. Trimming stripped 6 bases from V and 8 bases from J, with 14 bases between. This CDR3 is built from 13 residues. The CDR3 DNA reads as TGTGCCAGCAGTTCCGGCAGGCGGGATGAGCAGTTCTTC. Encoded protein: CASSSGRRDEQFF.